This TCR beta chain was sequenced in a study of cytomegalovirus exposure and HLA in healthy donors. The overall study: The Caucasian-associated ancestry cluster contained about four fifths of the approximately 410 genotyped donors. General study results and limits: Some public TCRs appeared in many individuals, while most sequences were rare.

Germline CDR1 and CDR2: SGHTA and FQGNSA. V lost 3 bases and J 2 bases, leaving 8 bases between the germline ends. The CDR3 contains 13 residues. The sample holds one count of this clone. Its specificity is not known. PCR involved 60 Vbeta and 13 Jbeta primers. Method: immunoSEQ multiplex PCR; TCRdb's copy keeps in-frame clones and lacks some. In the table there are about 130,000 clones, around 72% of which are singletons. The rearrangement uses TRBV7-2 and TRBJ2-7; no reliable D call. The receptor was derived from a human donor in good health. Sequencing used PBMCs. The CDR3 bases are TGTGCCAGCAGCTTGGCGGTCCCCTACGAGCAGTACTTC. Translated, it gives CASSLAVPYEQYF.